The clone carrying this T cell receptor (beta chain) appeared a few times. Its antigen is unknown. Library preparation (for TCRbeta) was performed with unique molecular identifiers. TCRdb fed the PCR reads into MiXCR, producing one record per CDR3 protein. The sample records around 800,000 distinct CDR3 sequences, less than 20% being singletons. This sample stems from a study of T-cell reconstitution after alpha-beta-depleted transplantation in children. Findings and caveats of the study: Reportedly, alpha-beta T cells present about two months post-transplant originated from several hundred expanded clones of graft origin.

Germline values: CDR1 MNHEY, CDR2 SMNVEV (reference sequence). CDR3 size: 14 residues. J gave up 7 bases and V 2 bases, and 6 bases lay outside the gene matches. This TCR came from a male patient younger than 18 who had a stem cell transplant for acute lymphoblastic leukemia, so the T cells may come from the graft donor. The V gene is TRBV27, the J gene TRBJ2-7, with 9 bases that match TRBD1. The source was PBMCs, mostly from graft donor cells, collected 360 days after TCRalphabeta/CD19-depleted stem cell transplant. CDR3 residues: CASSLLGQGIEQYF. CDR3 nucleotide sequence: TGTGCCAGCAGTTTACTGGGACAGGGAATTGAGCAGTACTTC.